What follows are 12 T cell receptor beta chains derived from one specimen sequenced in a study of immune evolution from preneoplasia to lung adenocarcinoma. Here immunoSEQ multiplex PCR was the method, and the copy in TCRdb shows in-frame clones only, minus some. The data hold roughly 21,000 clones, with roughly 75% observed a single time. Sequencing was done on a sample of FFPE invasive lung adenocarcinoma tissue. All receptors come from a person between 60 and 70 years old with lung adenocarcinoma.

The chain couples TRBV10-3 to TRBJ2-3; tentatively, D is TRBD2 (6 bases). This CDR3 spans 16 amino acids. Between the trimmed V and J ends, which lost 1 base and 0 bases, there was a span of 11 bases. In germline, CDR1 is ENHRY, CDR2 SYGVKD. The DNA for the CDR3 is TGTGCCATCAGTGAGTTGAACGGACTAAGCACAGATACGCAGTATTTT. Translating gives CAISELNGLSTDTQYF.

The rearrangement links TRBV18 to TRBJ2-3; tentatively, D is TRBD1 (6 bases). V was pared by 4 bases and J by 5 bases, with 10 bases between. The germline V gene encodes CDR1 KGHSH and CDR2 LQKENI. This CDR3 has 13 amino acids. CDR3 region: CASSQGDVDTQYF. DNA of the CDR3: TGTGCCAGCTCACAGGGGGACGTAGATACGCAGTATTTT.

The CDR3 spells CAWKRSSYNEQFF. The CDR3 region has the DNA TGTGCCTGGAAACGGAGCTCCTACAATGAGCAGTTCTTC. This rearrangement joins TRBV30 to TRBJ2-1; D remains ambiguous. V lost 4 bases to trimming and J lost 0 bases, with 7 bases between them. The CDR3 is 13 amino acids. CDR1 GTSNPN and CDR2 SVGIG come from the germline V gene (reference sequence).

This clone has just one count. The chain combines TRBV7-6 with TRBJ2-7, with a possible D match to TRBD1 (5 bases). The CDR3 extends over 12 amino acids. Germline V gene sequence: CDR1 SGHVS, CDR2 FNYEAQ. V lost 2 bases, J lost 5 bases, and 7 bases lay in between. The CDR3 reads CASSLLDNEQYF. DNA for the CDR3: TGTGCCAGCAGCTTACTGGACAACGAGCAGTACTTC.

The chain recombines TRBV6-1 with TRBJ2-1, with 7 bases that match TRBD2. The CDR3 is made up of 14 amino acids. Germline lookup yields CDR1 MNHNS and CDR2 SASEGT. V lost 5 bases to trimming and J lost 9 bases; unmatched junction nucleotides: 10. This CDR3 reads CASSRGGSAGEQFF. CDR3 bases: TGTGCCAGCAGTCGGGGCGGGAGTGCTGGTGAGCAGTTCTTC.

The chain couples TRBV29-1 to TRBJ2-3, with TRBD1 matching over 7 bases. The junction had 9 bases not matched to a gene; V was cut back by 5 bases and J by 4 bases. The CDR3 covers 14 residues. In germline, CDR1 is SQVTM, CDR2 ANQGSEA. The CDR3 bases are TGCAGCGTTAGGGACAGCGGAGAGGCAGATACGCAGTATTTT. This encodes CSVRDSGEADTQYF.

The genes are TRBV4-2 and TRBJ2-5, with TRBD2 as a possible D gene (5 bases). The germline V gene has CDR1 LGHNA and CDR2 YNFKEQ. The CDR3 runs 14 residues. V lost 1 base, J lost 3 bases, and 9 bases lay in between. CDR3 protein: CASSQGGAEETQYF. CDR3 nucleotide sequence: TGTGCCAGCAGCCAAGGGGGAGCAGAAGAGACCCAGTACTTC.

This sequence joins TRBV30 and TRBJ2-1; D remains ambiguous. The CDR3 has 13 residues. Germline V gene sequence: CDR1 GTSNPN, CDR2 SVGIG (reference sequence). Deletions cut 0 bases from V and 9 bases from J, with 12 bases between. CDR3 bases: TGTGCCTGGAGTGTTGCCGGCCGATTTGAGCAGTTCTTC. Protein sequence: CAWSVAGRFEQFF.

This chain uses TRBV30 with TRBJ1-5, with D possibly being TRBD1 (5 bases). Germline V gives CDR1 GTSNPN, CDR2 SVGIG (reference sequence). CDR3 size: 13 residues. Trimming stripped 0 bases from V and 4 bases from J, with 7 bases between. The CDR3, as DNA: TGTGCCTGGAGTGTCGAGGGGAATCAGCCCCAGCATTTT. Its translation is CAWSVEGNQPQHF.

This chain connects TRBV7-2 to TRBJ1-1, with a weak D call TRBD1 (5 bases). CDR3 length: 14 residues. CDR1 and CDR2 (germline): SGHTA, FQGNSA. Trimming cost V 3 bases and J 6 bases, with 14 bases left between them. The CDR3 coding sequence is TGTGCCAGCAGCTTGGGGGTGGGGCTTTCTGAAGCTTTCTTT. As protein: CASSLGVGLSEAFF.

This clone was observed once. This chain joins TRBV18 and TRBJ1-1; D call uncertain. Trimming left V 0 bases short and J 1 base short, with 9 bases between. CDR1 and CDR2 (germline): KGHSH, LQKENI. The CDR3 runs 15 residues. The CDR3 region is CASSPPFFQNTEAFF. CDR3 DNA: TGTGCCAGCTCACCACCGTTTTTCCAGAACACTGAAGCTTTCTTT. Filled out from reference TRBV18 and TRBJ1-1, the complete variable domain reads NAGVMQNPRHLVRRRGQEARLRCSPMKGHSHVYWYRQLPEEGLKFMVYLQKENIIDESGMPKERFSAEFPKEGPSILRIQQVVRGDSAAYFCASSPPFFQNTEAFFGQGTRLTVV.

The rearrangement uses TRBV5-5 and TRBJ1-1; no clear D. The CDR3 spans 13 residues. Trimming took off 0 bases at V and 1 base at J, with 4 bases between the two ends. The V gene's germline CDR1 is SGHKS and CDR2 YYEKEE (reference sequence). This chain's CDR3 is CASSLGENTEAFF. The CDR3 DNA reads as TGTGCCAGCAGCTTGGGGGAGAACACTGAAGCTTTCTTT.